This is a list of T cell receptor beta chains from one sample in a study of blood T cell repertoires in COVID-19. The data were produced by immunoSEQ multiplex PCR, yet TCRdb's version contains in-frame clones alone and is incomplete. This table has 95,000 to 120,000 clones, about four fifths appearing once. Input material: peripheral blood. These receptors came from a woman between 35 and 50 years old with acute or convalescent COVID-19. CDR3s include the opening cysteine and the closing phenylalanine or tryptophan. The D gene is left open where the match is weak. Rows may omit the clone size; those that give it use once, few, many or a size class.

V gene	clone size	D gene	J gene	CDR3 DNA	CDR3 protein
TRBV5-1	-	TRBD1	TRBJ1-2	TGCGCCAGCAGCCTAAGTGACAGGGCGGCTGGCTACACCTTC	CASSLSDRAAGYTF
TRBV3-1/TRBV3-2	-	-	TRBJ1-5	TGTGCCAGCAGCAACAACCTGGGCTCGGATCAGCCCCAGCATTTT	CASSNNLGSDQPQHF
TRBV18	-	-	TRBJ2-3	TGTGCCAGCTCACCAGGCCTCCGCGGAAGCGGCGATACGCAGTATTTT	CASSPGLRGSGDTQYF
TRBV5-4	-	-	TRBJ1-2	TGTGCCAGCAGCCAGGACTACTATGGCTACACCTTC	CASSQDYYGYTF
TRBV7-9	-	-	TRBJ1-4	TGTGCCAGCAGCCCAGGGGTTGCTAATGAAAAACTGTTTTTT	CASSPGVANEKLFF
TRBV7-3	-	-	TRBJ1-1	TGTGCCAGCAGCTTTGCGATGAACACTGAAGCTTTCTTT	CASSFAMNTEAFF
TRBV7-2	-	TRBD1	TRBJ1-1	TGTGCCAGCAGCCGCCCGACAGGGGGTAGCACTGAAGCTTTCTTT	CASSRPTGGSTEAFF
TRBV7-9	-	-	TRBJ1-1	TGTGCCAGCAGCTTAGATCAGTACAGTGAAGCTTTCTTT	CASSLDQYSEAFF
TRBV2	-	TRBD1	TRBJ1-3	TGTGCCAGCGGGACAGGGCACTCTGGAAACACCATATATTTT	CASGTGHSGNTIYF
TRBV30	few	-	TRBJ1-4	TGTGCCTGGAGCCGCGGGGTAGAAAAACTGTTTTTT	CAWSRGVEKLFF
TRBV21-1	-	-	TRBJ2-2	TGTGCCACCTTGGACAGGGACACCGGGGAGCTGTTTTTT	CATLDRDTGELFF
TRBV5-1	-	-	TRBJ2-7	TGCGCCAGCAGCTTGGCCGGTTACCCCTACGAGCAGTACTTC	CASSLAGYPYEQYF
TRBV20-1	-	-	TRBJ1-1	TGCAGTGCTAGTTGGACAGTGAACACTGAAGCTTTCTTT	CSASWTVNTEAFF
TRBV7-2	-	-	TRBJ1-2	TGTGCCAGCAGCTCACAGCGACAGGATGGCTACACCTTC	CASSSQRQDGYTF
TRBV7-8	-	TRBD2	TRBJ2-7	TGTGCCAGCAGCCCCTGGACTAGCGGGGTCCCCGAGCAGTACTTC	CASSPWTSGVPEQYF
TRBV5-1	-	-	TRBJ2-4	TGCGCCAGCAGCTTAACGGGTCCGGACATTCAGTACTTC	CASSLTGPDIQYF
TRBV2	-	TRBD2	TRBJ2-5	TGTGCCAGCTTAAGACTAGCGGGGGCCGGGGGGGAGACCCAGTACTTC	CASLRLAGAGGETQYF
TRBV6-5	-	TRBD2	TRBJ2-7	TGTGCCAGCAGTTCCCCTGTTGCGGGGGGGATCTACGAGCAGTACTTC	CASSSPVAGGIYEQYF
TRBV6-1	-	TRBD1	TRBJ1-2	TGTGCCAGCAGTGGGTCTGGGACAGTTCTCCCCTATGGCTACACCTTC	CASSGSGTVLPYGYTF
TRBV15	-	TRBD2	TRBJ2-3	TGTGCCACCAGCCCCGGACGGCGGGGGGGCACAGATACGCAGTATTTT	CATSPGRRGGTDTQYF
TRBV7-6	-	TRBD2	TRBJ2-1	TGTGCCAGCAGCCCGTCGACTAGCCCCAATGTGCAGTTCTTC	CASSPSTSPNVQFF
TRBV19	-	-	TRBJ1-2	TGTGCCAGTAGTACCGGTTCCGATGGCTATGGCTACACCTTC	CASSTGSDGYGYTF
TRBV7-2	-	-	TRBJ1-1	TGTGCCAGCAGCCTCGGACAGCTACACACTGAAGCTTTCTTT	CASSLGQLHTEAFF
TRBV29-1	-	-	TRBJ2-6	TGCAGCGCTATGAGCGCCGGGGCCAACGTCCTGACTTTC	CSAMSAGANVLTF
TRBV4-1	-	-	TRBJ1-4	TGCGCCAGCAGCCAAGATATCATGGCGGAAAATGAAAAACTGTTTTTT	CASSQDIMAENEKLFF
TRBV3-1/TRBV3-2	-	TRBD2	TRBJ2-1	TGTGCCAGCAGCGGGGGACTAGCAGACTACAATGAGCAGTTCTTC	CASSGGLADYNEQFF
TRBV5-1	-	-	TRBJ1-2	TGCGCCAGCAGCTTGGACGGCAGACTAGACTACACCTTC	CASSLDGRLDYTF
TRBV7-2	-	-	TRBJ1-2	TGTGCCAGCAGCTTAGACAATAACTATGGCTACACCTTC	CASSLDNNYGYTF
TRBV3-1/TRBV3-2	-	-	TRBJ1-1	TGTGCCAGCAGCCAAGATCTTAGAGGGTACACTGAAGCTTTCTTT	CASSQDLRGYTEAFF
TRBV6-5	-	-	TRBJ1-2	TGTGCCAGCAGTTACTCGGGTAGGAGTGCTATTGGCTACACCTTC	CASSYSGRSAIGYTF
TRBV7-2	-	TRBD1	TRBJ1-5	TGTGCCAGCAGCGAGACAGGGTTAGGGAATCAGCCCCAGCATTTT	CASSETGLGNQPQHF
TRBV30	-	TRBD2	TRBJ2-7	TGTGCCTGGAGTTTAACCGGCGGACTAGCGGGGGGCACGACTACCTACGAGCAGTACTTC	CAWSLTGGLAGGTTTYEQYF
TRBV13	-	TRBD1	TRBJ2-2	TGTGCCAGCAGCCCAACAACAGGGGTCGGGGAGCTGTTTTTT	CASSPTTGVGELFF
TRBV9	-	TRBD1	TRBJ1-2	TGTGCCAGCAGCGTGTCTGGGACAGGTCTAAACTATGGCTACACCTTC	CASSVSGTGLNYGYTF
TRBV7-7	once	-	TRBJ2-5	TGTGCCAGCAGCGCCGACATCTATCAGACCCAGTACTTC	CASSADIYQTQYF
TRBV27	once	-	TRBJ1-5	TGTGCCAGCAGTTCCGCCGGGCCACAGGGCTTCGGTCAGCCCCAGCATTTT	CASSSAGPQGFGQPQHF
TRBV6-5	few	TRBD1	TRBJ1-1	TGTGCCATCCGGACAGGTGTTCTCACTGAAGCTTTCTTT	CAIRTGVLTEAFF
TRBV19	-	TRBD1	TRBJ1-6	TGTGCCAGTAGTACCGGACAGGGCCTAACGCCCCTCCACTTT	CASSTGQGLTPLHF
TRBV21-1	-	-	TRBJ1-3	TGTGCCAGCAGCAAAGGACAGGGGGCAGGTCTCTCTGGAAACACCATATATTTT	CASSKGQGAGLSGNTIYF
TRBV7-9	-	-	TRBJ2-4	TGTGCCAGCAGCGATCGGACAGCCGTAAACATTCAGTACTTC	CASSDRTAVNIQYF
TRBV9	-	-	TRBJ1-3	TGTGCCAGCAGCGTCCGAAGCGGCAGTGGAAACACCATATATTTT	CASSVRSGSGNTIYF
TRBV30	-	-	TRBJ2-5	TGTGCCGGGTCCCGTGGGGCGCCCAGTTTAGAGACCCAGTACTTC	CAGSRGAPSLETQYF
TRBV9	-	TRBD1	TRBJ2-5	TGTGCCAGCAGCCCCTGGACAGGGGACGGTGAGACCCAGTACTTC	CASSPWTGDGETQYF
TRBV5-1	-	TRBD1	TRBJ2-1	TGCGCCAGCAGCTCACAGGGGTTCAATGAGCAGTTCTTC	CASSSQGFNEQFF
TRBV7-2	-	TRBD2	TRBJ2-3	TGTGCCAGCAGCTTAGTGTCCGGGGGGGCAACAGATACGCAGTATTTT	CASSLVSGGATDTQYF
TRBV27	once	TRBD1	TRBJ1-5	TGTGCCAGCAGTGACAGGGGGCTAGGCAATCAGCCCCAGCATTTT	CASSDRGLGNQPQHF
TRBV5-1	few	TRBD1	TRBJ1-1	TGCGCCAGCAGCGCGTACGGGACAGGGAGTTTTGAAGCTTTCTTT	CASSAYGTGSFEAFF
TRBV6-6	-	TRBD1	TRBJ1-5	TGTGCCAGCAGGGGACAGGGGGCGCAGGGCAATCAGCCCCAGCATTTT	CASRGQGAQGNQPQHF
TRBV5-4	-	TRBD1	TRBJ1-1	TGTGCCAGCAGCCCTCTTCGACAGGGGTGGGACACTGAAGCTTTCTTT	CASSPLRQGWDTEAFF
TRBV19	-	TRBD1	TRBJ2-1	TGTGCCAGTAGTATAGATGGGACAGTCAATGAGCAGTTCTTC	CASSIDGTVNEQFF
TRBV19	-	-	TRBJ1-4	TGTGCCAGTACCCTTGCTAATGAAAAACTGTTTTTT	CASTLANEKLFF
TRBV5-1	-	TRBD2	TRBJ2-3	TGCGCCAGCAGCTTGGCTATCGGGGGGGCAGATACGCAGTATTTT	CASSLAIGGADTQYF
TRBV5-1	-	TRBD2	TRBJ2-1	TGCGCCAGCAGCCCGGGAGGGGTTTTCGGGGGGGAGCAGTTCTTC	CASSPGGVFGGEQFF
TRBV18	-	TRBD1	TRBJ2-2	TGTGCCAGCTCACGGGGGACAGCGAACACCGGGGAGCTGTTTTTT	CASSRGTANTGELFF
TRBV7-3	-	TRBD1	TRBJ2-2	TGTGCCAGCAGCTTAAGCCCAGGGGGCCCCAACACCGGGGAGCTGTTTTTT	CASSLSPGGPNTGELFF
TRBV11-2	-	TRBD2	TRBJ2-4	TGTGCCAGCAGCTTCCAATCGACTAGCGGGGGGCCCGCCAAAAACATTCAGTACTTC	CASSFQSTSGGPAKNIQYF
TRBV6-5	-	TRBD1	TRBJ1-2	TGTGCCAGCAGTTACGGACAGGAAGGCTATGGCTACACCTTC	CASSYGQEGYGYTF
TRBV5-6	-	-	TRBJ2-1	TGTGCCAGCAGCTCATTCGACTCGACCTACAATGAGCAGTTCTTC	CASSSFDSTYNEQFF
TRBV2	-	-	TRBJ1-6	TGTGCCAGCAGCGGACAGAATTCACCCCTCCACTTT	CASSGQNSPLHF
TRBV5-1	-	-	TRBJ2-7	TGCGCCAGCAGCCAAGGGGTGACCAACGAGCAGTACTTC	CASSQGVTNEQYF